This T cell receptor (beta chain) was captured by sequencing in a study of T cell responses to AZD1222 COVID-19 vaccine. Germline CDR1 and CDR2: MNHNS and SASEGT. The CDR3 is 18 amino acids. V shed 2 bases and J shed 0 bases, with 14 bases lying between them. Turning to this clone: The antigen is undetermined.

Measured with immunoSEQ multiplex PCR; TCRdb has only the in-frame clones, and not every one. Seen here are roughly 180,000 clones, about 90% observed once, and the top ten hold 2.5% to 3%. Whole-study results and caveats: Researchers report vaccine-associated CD4 TCRs spanning spike, with dominance at 160-218 and 743-854. No day 14 peak samples; only post-peak repertoires were characterized. Within unmutated variant regions lay the reported targets of nearly half of spike-specific TCRs.

The specimen comprised peripheral blood, sampled on day 0 of MenACWY control vaccination. This TCR was recovered from an adult in good health. The chain has TRBV6-1 and TRBJ1-6; D gene ambiguous. The CDR3 nucleotides read TGTGCCAGCAGTGAATGGGCAGCCTTGAGCTCCTATAATTCACCCCTCCACTTT. Translation gives CASSEWAALSSYNSPLHF.